The rows below give T cell receptor beta chains drawn from one sample of a study of neurological immune-mediated disorders. Each CDR3 protein is one row after TCRdb ran MiXCR on the 5' RACE reads. The data contain approximately 44,000 distinct CDR3 sequences, just under 6% of them singletons. Input material: CD4+ T cells from blood. The receptors here all came from a woman in her late teens or twenties with multiple sclerosis. Each CDR3 is given with its conserved first and last residue. Fields, in order: clone size, V gene, CDR3 length, D gene, J gene, CDR3 protein, CDR3 DNA. A D gene is named only where the DNA matches it firmly. The size entry is marked missing in some rows and otherwise reads once, few, many or a size class.

many	TRBV2	15	-	TRBJ1-5	CASSGNPTPQIPQHF	TGTGCCAGCAGTGGGAACCCGACGCCGCAAATACCCCAGCATTTT
many	TRBV5-1	14	-	TRBJ1-1	CASSLGIENTEAFF	TGCGCCAGCAGCTTGGGGATAGAGAACACTGAAGCTTTCTTT
many	TRBV15	17	-	TRBJ1-2	CATSRAKAQLTYYGYTF	TGTGCCACCAGCAGAGCCAAGGCACAGCTCACCTACTATGGCTACACCTTC
many	TRBV7-9	17	-	TRBJ1-1	CASSPGVVTEMNTEAFF	TGTGCCAGCAGCCCAGGGGTCGTGACAGAAATGAACACTGAAGCTTTCTTT
many	TRBV20-1	12	TRBD2	TRBJ2-5	CSATTSGETQYF	TGCAGTGCTACAACTAGCGGGGAGACCCAGTACTTC
many	TRBV6-5	16	TRBD1	TRBJ1-4	CASSYSYRGASEKLFF	TGTGCCAGCAGTTACTCGTACAGGGGGGCGAGCGAAAAACTGTTTTTT
-	TRBV10-3	11	-	TRBJ2-7	CAIMAASEQYF	TGTGCCATCATGGCGGCTAGCGAGCAGTACTTC
many	TRBV4-3	18	TRBD2	TRBJ2-1	CASSQRGISGSSYNEQFF	TGCGCCAGCAGCCAAAGAGGGATTAGCGGGAGCTCCTACAATGAGCAGTTCTTC
-	TRBV11-2	13	-	TRBJ1-4	CASSATTNEKLFF	TGTGCCAGCAGCGCGACAACTAATGAAAAACTGTTTTTT
many	TRBV18	13	TRBD2	TRBJ2-1	CASSPTGEGILVF	TGTGCCAGCTCCCCAACCGGGGAGGGGATTTTGGTCTTC
few	TRBV27	14	TRBD2	TRBJ2-1	CASSLLLSGVEQFF	TGTGCCAGCAGTTTATTATTAAGCGGGGTTGAGCAGTTCTTC
many	TRBV27	13	-	TRBJ1-3	CASSERSGNTIYF	TGTGCCAGCAGTGAGCGGTCTGGAAACACCATATATTTT
many	TRBV5-1	17	-	TRBJ1-1	CASSRSGQGTMNTEAFF	TGCGCCAGCAGCCGAAGCGGCCAGGGGACAATGAACACTGAAGCTTTCTTT
many	TRBV6-1	15	-	TRBJ1-4	CASSREGGLGEKLFF	TGTGCCAGCAGTCGGGAGGGGGGGCTAGGGGAAAAACTGTTTTTT
many	TRBV7-2	16	TRBD2	TRBJ2-1	CASSIKAGGSPNEQFF	TGTGCCAGCAGTATAAAGGCGGGAGGAAGCCCCAATGAGCAGTTCTTC
many	TRBV14	13	-	TRBJ2-1	CASSPQRYNEQFF	TGTGCCAGCAGCCCTCAGCGCTACAATGAGCAGTTCTTC
many	TRBV10-3	13	TRBD1	TRBJ1-2	CAIMGQLNYGYTF	TGTGCCATCATGGGACAGCTTAACTATGGCTACACCTTC
many	TRBV5-1	16	TRBD1	TRBJ1-2	CASSLRRTGTDYGYTF	TGCGCCAGCAGCTTGAGACGGACCGGGACAGACTATGGCTACACCTTC
many	TRBV20-1	19	-	TRBJ2-3	CSARDHRSGRTEAGDTQYF	TGCAGTGCTAGAGATCACAGGAGCGGAAGGACGGAAGCGGGAGATACGCAGTATTTT
many	TRBV5-6	16	TRBD1	TRBJ1-2	CASRLAPNRGLGGYTF	TGTGCCAGCAGGCTGGCGCCCAACAGGGGGCTGGGTGGCTACACCTTC
many	TRBV3-1	18	TRBD1	TRBJ1-1	CASSHLSGTGGAGTEAFF	TGTGCCAGCAGCCACCTGTCAGGGACAGGGGGCGCTGGCACTGAAGCTTTCTTT
many	TRBV5-1	15	-	TRBJ1-1	CASSPYGDSTLEAFF	TGCGCCAGCAGCCCGTACGGAGACAGTACTCTTGAAGCTTTCTTT
many	TRBV29-1	16	-	TRBJ1-1	CSVNTLRGPVNTEAFF	TGCAGCGTTAACACCCTACGGGGGCCGGTGAACACTGAAGCTTTCTTT
many	TRBV5-5	16	-	TRBJ2-1	CASSQGLLHLNNEQFF	TGTGCCAGCAGCCAGGGACTCCTGCACCTCAACAATGAGCAGTTCTTC
-	TRBV12-5	14	-	TRBJ1-2	CASGLVGTVYGYTF	TGTGCTAGTGGTTTGGTGGGGACCGTCTATGGCTACACCTTC
many	TRBV12-3/TRBV12-4	13	TRBD1	TRBJ1-2	CATKRGGADGYTF	TGTGCCACCAAACGAGGGGGCGCCGATGGCTACACCTTC
many	TRBV12-3/TRBV12-4	15	TRBD2	TRBJ2-1	CASSPLAGVNNEQFF	TGTGCCAGCAGCCCTCTAGCGGGGGTTAACAATGAGCAGTTCTTC
few	TRBV12-3/TRBV12-4	14	TRBD2	TRBJ2-1	CASSSGTNYNEQFF	TGTGCCAGCAGTTCCGGGACTAACTACAATGAGCAGTTCTTC
many	TRBV12-3/TRBV12-4	18	TRBD2	TRBJ2-5	CASSLTRTSGVLGETQYF	TGTGCCAGCAGTTTGACTAGGACTAGCGGGGTACTGGGGGAGACCCAGTACTTC
many	TRBV2	15	-	TRBJ1-6	CASSGTTGNSSPLHF	TGTGCCAGCAGTGGCACCACAGGGAACTCTTCACCCCTCCACTTT
many	TRBV10-3	15	-	TRBJ2-3	CAIRNIRQATDTQYF	TGTGCCATCAGAAACATCCGACAGGCCACAGATACGCAGTATTTT
many	TRBV5-5	12	-	TRBJ1-2	CASSLGGYGYTF	TGTGCCAGCAGCTTGGGTGGGTATGGCTACACCTTC
many	TRBV7-2	13	-	TRBJ1-2	CASSLNRERGYTF	TGTGCCAGCAGCTTAAACAGGGAACGTGGCTACACCTTC
many	TRBV5-1	16	TRBD1	TRBJ2-1	CASSSGRQGVYNEQFF	TGCGCCAGCAGCTCGGGGAGACAGGGGGTATACAATGAGCAGTTCTTC
many	TRBV3-1	13	-	TRBJ1-2	CASSQDARMGYTF	TGTGCCAGCAGCCAAGATGCAAGGATGGGCTACACCTTC
-	TRBV4-1	15	-	TRBJ1-4	CASSQDFGVGEKLFF	TGCGCCAGCAGCCAAGATTTCGGGGTGGGGGAAAAACTGTTTTTT
many	TRBV9	16	-	TRBJ2-2	CASSVDRGTDTGELFF	TGTGCCAGCAGCGTAGATCGAGGGACGGACACCGGGGAGCTGTTTTTT
few	TRBV6-5	15	TRBD1	TRBJ1-5	CASSRDRGRGQPQHF	TGTGCCAGCAGCCGGGACAGGGGGCGCGGCCAGCCCCAGCATTTT
many	TRBV29-1	14	-	TRBJ1-3	CSVEWGRSGNTIYF	TGCAGCGTTGAGTGGGGACGCTCTGGAAACACCATATATTTT
many	TRBV7-2	12	-	TRBJ1-1	CASSFQTAEFFF	TGTGCCAGCAGCTTCCAGACCGCCGAATTTTTCTTT
many	TRBV5-1	15	-	TRBJ2-3	CASSSSIDRTDTQYF	TGCGCCAGCAGCTCTTCCATAGACCGTACAGATACGCAGTATTTT
many	TRBV5-1	13	-	TRBJ1-1	CASSLGGPTEAFF	TGCGCCAGCAGCTTGGGAGGGCCCACTGAAGCTTTCTTT
many	TRBV12-3/TRBV12-4	16	TRBD2	TRBJ2-1	CASRRGREVVYNEQFF	TGTGCCAGCAGGAGAGGGCGGGAGGTCGTATACAATGAGCAGTTCTTC
many	TRBV7-2	13	-	TRBJ1-1	CASSLQVNTEAFF	TGTGCCAGCAGCTTACAAGTGAACACTGAAGCTTTCTTT
-	TRBV18	14	-	TRBJ2-1	CASSPARHNNERFF	TGTGCCAGCTCACCTGCGAGACACAACAATGAGCGGTTCTTC
many	TRBV9	17	-	TRBJ2-2	CASSALRGTVRTGELFF	TGTGCCAGCAGCGCATTACGGGGTACCGTAAGGACCGGGGAGCTGTTTTTT
many	TRBV6-6	12	-	TRBJ1-2	CASSPGFYGYTF	TGTGCCAGCAGTCCGGGTTTCTATGGCTACACCTTC
many	TRBV14	13	-	TRBJ1-6	CASSQLINSPLHF	TGTGCCAGCAGCCAATTGATTAATTCACCCCTCCACTTT
many	TRBV7-9	14	-	TRBJ1-5	CASSSQDPNQPQHF	TGTGCCAGCAGCTCTCAGGATCCCAATCAGCCCCAGCATTTT